The next 25 T cell receptor beta chains were all read from a single sample in a study of control samples from healthy donors and cancer patients. Using immunoSEQ multiplex PCR, the repertoire was profiled, and TCRdb retains in-frame clones only, with some absent. The sample yields about 100,000 clones, about 92% seen once. Sequences were obtained from blood. Receptors originate from a man aged 18 to 30 in good health.

The V call is TRBV7-9, the J call TRBJ1-2; D ambiguous. The germline CDR1 and CDR2 sequences are SEHNR and FQNEAQ (reference sequence). Trimming left V 4 bases short and J 8 bases short, with 11 bases between. The CDR3 has 12 residues. The CDR3 DNA sequence: TGTGCCAGCAGCTCGGCCGAACGGGGCTACACCTTC. Translating it yields CASSSAERGYTF.

The gene calls are TRBV2 and TRBJ1-5; a possible D gene is TRBD1 (5 bases). Deletions cut 7 bases from V and 0 bases from J, with 22 bases between. CDR1 SNHLY and CDR2 FYNNEI come from the germline V gene. The CDR3 runs to 18 residues. CDR3 region: CASNLKLRGADSNQPQHF. The DNA of the CDR3 is TGTGCCAGCAATCTTAAGCTAAGAGGGGCAGATAGCAATCAGCCCCAGCATTTT.

This chain's CDR3 is CASSYGSATNEKLFF. The DNA of the CDR3 is TGTGCCAGCAGTTACGGATCTGCAACTAATGAAAAACTGTTTTTT. The chain uses TRBV6-6 and TRBJ1-4; no clear D gene. This CDR3 region has 15 residues. V lost 2 bases, J lost 0 bases, and 7 bases lay in between. CDR1 MNHNY and CDR2 SVGAGI come from the germline V gene (reference sequence).

The V call is TRBV18, the J call TRBJ1-1; unclear D gene. Trimming took off 3 bases at V and 4 bases at J, with 9 bases between the two ends. The V gene's germline CDR1 is KGHSH and CDR2 LQKENI. CDR3 size: 13 residues. The CDR3: CASSPPGGTEAFF. The DNA for the CDR3 is TGTGCCAGCTCACCTCCGGGTGGCACTGAAGCTTTCTTT.

This chain links TRBV20-1 with TRBJ1-1, with 8 bases fitting TRBD1. J gave up 4 bases and V 3 bases, and 7 bases lay outside the gene matches. The CDR3 covers 14 residues. Germline assignment: CDR1 DFQATT and CDR2 SNEGSKA (reference sequence). The CDR3 region has the DNA TGCAGTGCTAGTGGAGGACAGGGAATCACTGAAGCTTTCTTT. The encoded protein is CSASGGQGITEAFF.

This clone was detected a few times. The chain couples TRBV5-1 to TRBJ2-1, with a possible D match to TRBD2 (5 bases). This CDR3 is 17 amino acids long. With 4 bases removed from V and 4 bases from J, the gap between germline ends came to 21 bases. Germline CDR1 is SGHRS and CDR2 is YFSETQ. The CDR3, as DNA: TGCGCCAGCAGCCCCGCGCGGGTTAGTAGGCAGTACAATGAGCAGTTCTTC. The encoded protein is CASSPARVSRQYNEQFF.

The chain recombines TRBV12-3 or TRBV12-4 with TRBJ1-1; 7 positions match TRBD1. Trimming took 7 bases from V and 4 from J; bases not matched to a gene: 6. This CDR3 region has 13 residues. The CDR3 nucleotides read TGTGCCAGCACCCAGAGGGGGCCCACTGAAGCTTTCTTT. Protein sequence: CASTQRGPTEAFF.

The CDR3 DNA is TGCGCCAGCAGTCCTGAAAATTCCTACGAGCAGTACTTC. As protein: CASSPENSYEQYF. The chain combines TRBV10-2 with TRBJ2-7, with unresolved D. CDR1 is WSHSY, CDR2 SAAADI, per germline. This CDR3 is 13 amino acids long. Trimming removed 5 bases from V and 1 base from J, with 9 bases in between.

The gene calls are TRBV29-1 and TRBJ1-2, with 8 bases aligning to TRBD1. CDR1 is SQVTM, CDR2 ANQGSEA, per germline. V lost 1 base and J lost 4; bases outside the gene matches: 8. The length of the CDR3 is 15 residues. In DNA form, the CDR3 reads TGCAGCGTTGAAGGAGGGCGGGACAGGTCCTATGGCTACACCTTC. It specifies CSVEGGRDRSYGYTF.

The chain has TRBV12-5 and TRBJ2-1, with D unresolved. Germline-derived CDR1 and CDR2 are LGHNT and FRNRAP. CDR3 length: 16 residues. The ends were cut back, 1 base at V and 2 bases at J, with 12 bases in the middle. CDR3 in amino acids: CASGLALGPTYNEQFF. In nucleotides, the CDR3 is TGTGCTAGTGGTTTGGCCCTGGGCCCAACCTACAATGAGCAGTTCTTC.

Regarding this clone: Given the absence of the conserved phenylalanine or tryptophan at the CDR3 end, a read error is likely. It is unclear where the CDR3 begins or ends on the DNA, so no DNA is shown, and the CDR3 is as TCRdb lists it. Here the CDR3 reads CASSRRQGA. The chain combines TRBV3-1 (or the pseudogene TRBV3-2) with TRBJ1-2. The germline gives CDR1 LGHDT, CDR2 YNNKEL (reference sequence). Both ends counted, the CDR3 spans 9 residues.

The chain recombines TRBV6-5 with TRBJ2-2; the D call may be TRBD1 or TRBD2 (5 bases each). V was clipped by 6 bases and J by 0 bases, with 5 bases between them. Germline V CDR1 and CDR2: MNHEY, SVGAGI. The CDR3 totals 13 residues. In DNA, the CDR3 is TGTGCCAGCAGGGGGGCGAACACCGGGGAGCTGTTTTTT. Its translation is CASRGANTGELFF.

The chain combines TRBV15 with TRBJ1-3, with 7 bases matching TRBD1. J lost 1 base, V lost 4 bases, and 4 bases had no gene match. This CDR3 has 15 amino acids. Germline CDR1 is LNHNV and CDR2 is YYDKDF (reference sequence). The CDR3, as DNA: TGTGCCACCAGCATCGACAGGGCGTCTGGAAACACCATATATTTT. It encodes CATSIDRASGNTIYF.

J is TRBJ1-2 and V is TRBV10-3; TRBD1 is a possible D gene (6 bases). There are 14 residues in the CDR3. Between the trimmed V and J ends, which lost 3 bases and 7 bases, there was a span of 15 bases. Germline values: CDR1 ENHRY, CDR2 SYGVKD. CDR3 nucleotide sequence: TGTGCCATCAGTGAAACGAACAGGGTTGGTGGCTACACCTTC. This codes for CAISETNRVGGYTF.

The chain carries TRBV6-5 and TRBJ1-6; unclear D gene. V lost 6 bases, J lost 7 bases, and 7 bases lay in between. Germline V gene lookup returns CDR1 MNHEY and CDR2 SVGAGI. The CDR3 has 12 residues. This CDR3 is CASRIINSPLHF. The CDR3 nucleotides read TGTGCCAGCAGGATAATCAATTCACCCCTCCACTTT.

Only a few counts were recorded for this clone. This rearrangement joins TRBV5-6 to TRBJ1-5; D is ambiguous. The CDR3 extends over 15 amino acids. Germline V gene lookup returns CDR1 SGHDT and CDR2 YYEEEE. V lost 1 base and J 0 bases, leaving 8 bases between the germline ends. The CDR3 sequence is CASSLRQYSNQPQHF. The CDR3 nucleotides are TGTGCCAGCAGCTTGAGACAATATAGCAATCAGCCCCAGCATTTT.

The CDR3 DNA reads TGTGCCAGCATGTCAGGGACCACTGAAGCTTTCTTT. Amino acid sequence: CASMSGTTEAFF. The chain has TRBV2 and TRBJ1-1, with D tentatively TRBD1 (5 bases). This CDR3 has 12 amino acids. Germline V gives CDR1 SNHLY, CDR2 FYNNEI. Trimming cost V 7 bases and J 4 bases, with 10 bases left between them.

The rearrangement joins TRBV7-2 to TRBJ2-5; 8 bases line up with TRBD1. The ends lost 4 bases at V and 2 bases at J; junction bases unmatched: 6. This CDR3 is 15 amino acids long. Germline V gene lookup returns CDR1 SGHTA and CDR2 FQGNSA. The CDR3: CASSSQGALQETQYF. CDR3 sequence (DNA): TGTGCCAGCAGCTCTCAGGGGGCCCTGCAAGAGACCCAGTACTTC.

The V gene is TRBV30, the J gene TRBJ2-2, with 7 bases matching TRBD2. The germline V gene has CDR1 GTSNPN and CDR2 SVGIG (reference sequence). The length of the CDR3 is 15 residues. The junction had 7 bases not matched to a gene; V was cut back by 3 bases and J by 3 bases. The CDR3 DNA sequence: TGTGCCTGGAGGCTTGGGAGCGGGGACACCGGGGAGCTGTTTTTT. Encoded protein: CAWRLGSGDTGELFF.

The CDR3 sequence is CASSRTSRGASGNTIYF. As DNA, the CDR3 is TGTGCCAGCTCACGGACATCTCGAGGTGCCTCTGGAAACACCATATATTTT. V usage is TRBV18 and J usage is TRBJ1-3, with D maybe TRBD1 (5 bases). This CDR3 is built from 17 residues. CDR1 is KGHSH and CDR2 is LQKENI in the germline V gene. Trimming removed 4 bases from V and 0 bases from J, with 16 bases in between.

V and J are TRBV6-6 and TRBJ2-5, with D possibly matching TRBD1 (5 bases). Trimming took 1 base from V and 3 from J, leaving 6 bases between them. From germline, CDR1 is MNHNY and CDR2 SVGAGI (reference sequence). The CDR3 has 13 amino acids. In DNA, the CDR3 is TGTGCCAGCAGTTACTTGACAGAAGAGACCCAGTACTTC. It codes for CASSYLTEETQYF.

This chain uses TRBV29-1 with TRBJ1-2; D ambiguous. Germline V CDR1 and CDR2: SQVTM, ANQGSEA. This CDR3 has 16 residues. The V end lost 4 bases, the J end lost 0 bases, and 18 bases lay between the germline ends. The CDR3 loop reads CSVGSAYQGPNYGYTF. As DNA, the CDR3 is TGCAGCGTTGGGTCGGCTTACCAAGGGCCTAACTATGGCTACACCTTC.

The J gene is TRBJ2-3, the V gene TRBV30; no definite D call. V lost 2 bases to trimming and J lost 1 base, with 10 bases between them. Per the germline V gene, CDR1 is GTSNPN and CDR2 is SVGIG (reference sequence). The CDR3 sequence is 14 residues long. CDR3 residues: CAWSLNGGTDTQYF. In DNA form, the CDR3 reads TGTGCCTGGAGTCTGAACGGAGGCACAGATACGCAGTATTTT.

The chain recombines TRBV7-9 with TRBJ1-3; D gene ambiguous. Germline V lookup: CDR1 SEHNR, CDR2 FQNEAQ (reference sequence). The V gene lost 5 bases and the J gene lost 0 bases, with 14 bases spanning the gap. The CDR3 has 16 residues. CDR3 residues: CASSHSQLASGNTIYF. The CDR3 nucleotides read TGTGCCAGCAGCCATTCGCAGTTAGCCTCTGGAAACACCATATATTTT.

The chain is built from TRBV2 and TRBJ1-2; perhaps TRBD1 as D (5 bases). CDR1 is SNHLY and CDR2 is FYNNEI in the germline V gene. CDR3 length equals 13 residues. V was pared by 7 bases and J by 4 bases, with 13 bases between. The DNA of the CDR3 is TGTGCCAGCAAGGGTCAGGACACCTATGGCTACACCTTC. Translation gives CASKGQDTYGYTF.